This T cell receptor (beta chain) was retrieved from a study of beta chain features in type 1 diabetes. Note on this clone: Its matching antigen is unknown.

General study findings and limits: Whether TCRB rearrangement is influenced by HLA type was left unresolved in this analysis. PCR, the amplification step, might favor shorter templates, equally in patients and controls. Shortening of TCRB CDR3s, moderate but significant, appeared in all four CD4+ subsets of Type 1 diabetes patients. Overrepresentation of cells with high TCR expression could result from cDNA sequencing.

Reverse transcription of all isolated RNA meant that expressed TCRB transcripts were sequenced. The table came from immunoSEQ multiplex PCR; TCRdb's copy has only in-frame clones and leaves some out. This repertoire shows hundreds of thousands of clones, 11% to 15% found once; its top ten account for approximately 0.043%. Blood was drawn once from each donor into heparinised tubes. The draws averaged about 0.12 L. With V trimmed by 6 bases and J by 4 bases, 11 bases remained unmatched. The germline CDR1 and CDR2 sequences are SQVTM and ANQGSEA. CDR3 length equals 15 residues. This rearrangement joins TRBV29-1 to TRBJ2-5; 10 bases map to TRBD1. The receptor comes from a man aged 18 to 29 with type 1 diabetes. The sequenced sample was naive CD4+ T cells from blood. CDR3 sequence reads: CSVAFRDRGGETQYF. CDR3 bases: TGCAGCGTCGCCTTCCGGGACAGGGGAGGAGAGACCCAGTACTTC.